A single T cell receptor (beta chain) is shown here with its context. Here immunoSEQ multiplex PCR was the method, and the copy in TCRdb shows in-frame clones only, minus some. This sample has 90,000 to 140,000 clones, with 65% to 90% found just once. Germline V gene sequence: CDR1 SGHDN, CDR2 FVKESK. CDR3 size: 16 residues. V shed 4 bases and J shed 1 base, with 16 bases lying between them. This sample was taken from a study of blood T cell repertoires in COVID-19. Sequencing was performed on peripheral blood. The V and J genes are TRBV14 and TRBJ1-1; a weak D match, TRBD1 (5 bases). The receptor was derived from a man aged 45-65 years with acute or convalescent COVID-19. The CDR3 sequence: CASSPRVGAGNTEAFF. The CDR3 DNA reads TGTGCCAGCAGCCCCCGGGTAGGGGCCGGGAACACTGAAGCTTTCTTT.